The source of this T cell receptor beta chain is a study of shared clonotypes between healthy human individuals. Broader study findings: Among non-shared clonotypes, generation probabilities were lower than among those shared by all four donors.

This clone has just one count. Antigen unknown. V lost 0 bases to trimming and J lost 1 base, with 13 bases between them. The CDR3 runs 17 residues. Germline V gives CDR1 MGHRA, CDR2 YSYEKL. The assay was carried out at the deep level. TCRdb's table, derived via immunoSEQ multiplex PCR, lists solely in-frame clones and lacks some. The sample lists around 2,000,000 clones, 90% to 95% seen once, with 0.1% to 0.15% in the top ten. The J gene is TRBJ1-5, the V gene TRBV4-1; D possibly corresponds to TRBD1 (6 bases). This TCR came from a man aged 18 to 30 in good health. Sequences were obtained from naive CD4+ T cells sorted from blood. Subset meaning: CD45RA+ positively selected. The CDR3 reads CASSQDHREQSNQPQHF. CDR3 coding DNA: TGCGCCAGCAGCCAAGATCACAGGGAACAAAGCAATCAGCCCCAGCATTTT.